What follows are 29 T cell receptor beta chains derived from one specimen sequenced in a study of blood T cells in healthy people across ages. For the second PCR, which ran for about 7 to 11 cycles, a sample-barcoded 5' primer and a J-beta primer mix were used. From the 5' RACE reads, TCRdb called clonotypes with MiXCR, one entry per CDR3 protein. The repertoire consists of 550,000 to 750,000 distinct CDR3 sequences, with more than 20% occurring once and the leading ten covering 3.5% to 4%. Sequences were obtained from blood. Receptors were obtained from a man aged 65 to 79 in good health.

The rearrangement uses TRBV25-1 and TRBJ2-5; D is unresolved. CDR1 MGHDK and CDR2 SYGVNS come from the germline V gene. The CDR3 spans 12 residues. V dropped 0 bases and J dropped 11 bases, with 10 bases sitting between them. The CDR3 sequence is CASSEYGLGQYF. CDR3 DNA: TGTGCCAGCAGTGAATATGGTTTAGGGCAGTACTTC.

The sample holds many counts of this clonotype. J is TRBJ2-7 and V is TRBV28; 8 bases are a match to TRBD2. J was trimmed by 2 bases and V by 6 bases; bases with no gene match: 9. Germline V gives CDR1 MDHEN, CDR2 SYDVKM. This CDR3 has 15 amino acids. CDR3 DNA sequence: TGTGCCAGCAGGGCTACTAGCGGCTCGGCCTACGAGCAGTACTTC. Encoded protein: CASRATSGSAYEQYF.

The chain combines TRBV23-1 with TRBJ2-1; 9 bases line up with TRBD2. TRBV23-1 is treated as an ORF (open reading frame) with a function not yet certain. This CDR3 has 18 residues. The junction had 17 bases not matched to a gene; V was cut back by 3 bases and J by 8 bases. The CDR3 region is CASSQGGASGIPPHEQFF. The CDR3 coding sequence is TGCGCCAGCAGTCAGGGGGGGGCTAGCGGGATCCCTCCCCATGAGCAGTTCTTC.

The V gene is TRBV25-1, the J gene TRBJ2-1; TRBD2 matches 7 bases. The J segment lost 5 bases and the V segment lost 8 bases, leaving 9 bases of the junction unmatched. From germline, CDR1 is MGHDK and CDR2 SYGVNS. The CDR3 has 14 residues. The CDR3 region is CASVGGSTHNEQFF. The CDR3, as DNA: TGTGCCAGCGTCGGCGGGAGTACCCACAATGAGCAGTTCTTC.

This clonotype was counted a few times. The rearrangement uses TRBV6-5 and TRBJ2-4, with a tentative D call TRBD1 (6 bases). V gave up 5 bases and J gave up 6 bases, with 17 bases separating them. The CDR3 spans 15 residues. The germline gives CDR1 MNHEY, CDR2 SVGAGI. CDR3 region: CASSDKDSNPNIQYF. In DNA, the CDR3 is TGTGCCAGCAGTGACAAGGACAGTAATCCAAACATTCAGTACTTC.

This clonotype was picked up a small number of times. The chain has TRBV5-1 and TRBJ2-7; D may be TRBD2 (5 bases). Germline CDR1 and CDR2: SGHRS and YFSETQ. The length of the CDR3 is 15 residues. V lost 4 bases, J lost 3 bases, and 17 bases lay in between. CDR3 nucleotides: TGCGCCAGCAGCCCGCGCGGGCAATCTAACTACGAGCAGTACTTC. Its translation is CASSPRGQSNYEQYF.

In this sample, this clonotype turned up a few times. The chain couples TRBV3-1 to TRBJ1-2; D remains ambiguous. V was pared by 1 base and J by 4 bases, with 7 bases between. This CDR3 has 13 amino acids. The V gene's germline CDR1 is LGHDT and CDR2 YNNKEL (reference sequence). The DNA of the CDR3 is TGTGCCAGCAGCCAAGCGAACCCCTATGGCTACACCTTC. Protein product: CASSQANPYGYTF.

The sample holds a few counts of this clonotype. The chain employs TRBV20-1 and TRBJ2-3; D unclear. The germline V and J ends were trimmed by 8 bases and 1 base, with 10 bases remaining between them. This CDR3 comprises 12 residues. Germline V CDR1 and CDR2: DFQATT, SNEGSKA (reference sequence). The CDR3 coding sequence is TGCAGTACCGACCAGGGCACAGATACGCAGTATTTT. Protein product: CSTDQGTDTQYF.

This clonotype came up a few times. CDR3 amino acids: CASSFSSGSVGEETQYF. Here the CDR3 DNA reads TGTGCCAGCAGCTTTTCTAGCGGGAGCGTTGGGGAAGAGACCCAGTACTTC. V gene TRBV11-2 combines with J gene TRBJ2-5; 10 nucleotides align to TRBD2. Trimming removed 3 bases from V and 3 bases from J; junction bases left unmatched: 10. Germline values: CDR1 SGHAT, CDR2 FQNNGV. This CDR3 has 17 residues. Full variable domain (rest looked up from reference TRBV11-2 and TRBJ2-5): EAGVAQSPRYKIIEKRQSVAFWCNPISGHATLYWYQQILGQGPKLLIQFQNNGVVDDSQLPKDRFSAERLKGVDSTLKIQPAKLEDSAVYLCASSFSSGSVGEETQYFGPGTRLLVL.

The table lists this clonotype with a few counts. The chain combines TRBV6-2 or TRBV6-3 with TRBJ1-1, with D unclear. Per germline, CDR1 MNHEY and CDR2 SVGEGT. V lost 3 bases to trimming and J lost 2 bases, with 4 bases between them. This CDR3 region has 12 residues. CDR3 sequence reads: CASSYYNTEAFF. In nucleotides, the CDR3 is TGTGCCAGCAGTTATTACAACACTGAAGCTTTCTTT.

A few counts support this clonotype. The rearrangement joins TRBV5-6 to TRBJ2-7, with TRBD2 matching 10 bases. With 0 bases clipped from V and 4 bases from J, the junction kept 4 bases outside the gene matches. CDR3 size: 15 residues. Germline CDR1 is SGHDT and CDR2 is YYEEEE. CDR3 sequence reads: CASSLASSGRYEQYF. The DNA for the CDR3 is TGTGCCAGCAGCTTGGCATCTAGCGGGAGATACGAGCAGTACTTC. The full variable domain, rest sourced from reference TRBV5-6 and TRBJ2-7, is DAGVTQSPTHLIKTRGQQVTLRCSPKSGHDTVSWYQQALGQGPQFIFQYYEEEERQRGNFPDRFSGHQFPNYSSELNVNALLLGDSALYLCASSLASSGRYEQYFGPGTRLTVT.

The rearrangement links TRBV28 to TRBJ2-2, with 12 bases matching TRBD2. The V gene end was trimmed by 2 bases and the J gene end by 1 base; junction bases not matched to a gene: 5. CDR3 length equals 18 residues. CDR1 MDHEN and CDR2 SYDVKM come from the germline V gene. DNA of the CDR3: TGTGCCAGCAGTTTACTGGCTAGCGGGAGGGGGAACACCGGGGAGCTGTTTTTT. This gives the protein CASSLLASGRGNTGELFF.

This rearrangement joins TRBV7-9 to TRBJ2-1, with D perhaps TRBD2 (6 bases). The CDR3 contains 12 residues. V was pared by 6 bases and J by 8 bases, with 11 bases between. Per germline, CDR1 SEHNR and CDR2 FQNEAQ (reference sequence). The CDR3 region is CASSRGFDEQFF. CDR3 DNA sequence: TGTGCCAGCAGTCGGGGGTTCGATGAGCAGTTCTTC.

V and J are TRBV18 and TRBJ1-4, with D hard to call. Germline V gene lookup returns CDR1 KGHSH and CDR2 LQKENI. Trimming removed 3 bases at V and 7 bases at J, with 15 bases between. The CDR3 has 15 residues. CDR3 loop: CASSPVKEGGEKLFF. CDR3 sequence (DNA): TGTGCCAGCTCACCGGTAAAGGAAGGCGGTGAAAAACTGTTTTTT.

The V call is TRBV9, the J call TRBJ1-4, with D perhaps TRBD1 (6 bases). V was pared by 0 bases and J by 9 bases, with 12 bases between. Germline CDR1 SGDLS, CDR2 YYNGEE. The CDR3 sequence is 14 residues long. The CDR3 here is CASSVDRETQKLFF. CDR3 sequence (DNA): TGTGCCAGCAGCGTAGACAGGGAAACTCAAAAACTGTTTTTT.

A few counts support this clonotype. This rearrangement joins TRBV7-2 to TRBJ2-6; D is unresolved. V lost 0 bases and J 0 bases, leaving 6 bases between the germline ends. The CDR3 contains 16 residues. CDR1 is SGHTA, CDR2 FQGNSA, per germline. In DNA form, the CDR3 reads TGTGCCAGCAGCTTAGCTTGGTACTCTGGGGCCAACGTCCTGACTTTC. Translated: CASSLAWYSGANVLTF.

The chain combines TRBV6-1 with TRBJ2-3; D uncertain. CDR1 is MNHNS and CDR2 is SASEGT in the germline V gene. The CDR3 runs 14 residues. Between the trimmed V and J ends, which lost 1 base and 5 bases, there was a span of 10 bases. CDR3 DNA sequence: TGTGCCAGCAGTGAAGAAAGGTCTGTAGATACGCAGTATTTT. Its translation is CASSEERSVDTQYF.

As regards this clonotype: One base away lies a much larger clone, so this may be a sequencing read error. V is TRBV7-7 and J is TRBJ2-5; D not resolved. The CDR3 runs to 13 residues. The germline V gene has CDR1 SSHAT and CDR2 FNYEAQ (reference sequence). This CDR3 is CARSLDYQETQYF. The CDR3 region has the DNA TGTGCTAGGAGCTTAGACTACCAAGAGACCCAGTACTTC.

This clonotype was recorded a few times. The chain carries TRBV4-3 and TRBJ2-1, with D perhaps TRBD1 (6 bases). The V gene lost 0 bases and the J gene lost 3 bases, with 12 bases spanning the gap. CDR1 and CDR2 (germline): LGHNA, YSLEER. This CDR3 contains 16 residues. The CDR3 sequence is CASSQDGGQNYNEQFF. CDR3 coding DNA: TGCGCCAGCAGCCAAGATGGGGGACAAAACTACAATGAGCAGTTCTTC.

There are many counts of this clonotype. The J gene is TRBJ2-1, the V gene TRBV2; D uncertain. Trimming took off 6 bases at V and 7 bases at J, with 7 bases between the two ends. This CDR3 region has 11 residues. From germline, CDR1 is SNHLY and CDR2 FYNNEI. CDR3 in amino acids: CASRPENEQFF. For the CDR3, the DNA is TGTGCCAGCAGGCCTGAAAATGAGCAGTTCTTC.

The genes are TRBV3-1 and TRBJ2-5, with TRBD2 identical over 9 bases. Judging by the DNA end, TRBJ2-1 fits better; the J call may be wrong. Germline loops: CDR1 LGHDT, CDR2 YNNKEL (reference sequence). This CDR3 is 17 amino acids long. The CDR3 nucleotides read TGTGCCAGCAGCCAAGATTCGCGACTAGCGGTCTACAATGAGCAGTTCTTC. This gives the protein CASSQDSRLAVYNEQFF.

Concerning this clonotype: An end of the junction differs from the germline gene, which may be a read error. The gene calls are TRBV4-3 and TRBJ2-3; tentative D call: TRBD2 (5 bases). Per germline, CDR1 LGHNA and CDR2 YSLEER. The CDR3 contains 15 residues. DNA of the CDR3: TGCGCCAGCGGCCAAGACTACGGATCCCGAGATACGCAGTATTTT. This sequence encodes CASGQDYGSRDTQYF.

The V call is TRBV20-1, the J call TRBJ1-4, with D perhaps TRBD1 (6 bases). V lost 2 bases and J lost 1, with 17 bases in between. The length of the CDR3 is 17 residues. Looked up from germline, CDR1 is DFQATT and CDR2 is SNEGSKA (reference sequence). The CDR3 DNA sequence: TGCAGTGCTAGACAGGGGAGGAGTATTGGAACTAATGAAAAACTGTTTTTT. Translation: CSARQGRSIGTNEKLFF.

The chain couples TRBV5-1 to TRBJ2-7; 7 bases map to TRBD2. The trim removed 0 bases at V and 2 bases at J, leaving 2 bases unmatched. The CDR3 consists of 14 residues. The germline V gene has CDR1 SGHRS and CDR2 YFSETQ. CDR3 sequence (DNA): TGCGCCAGCAGCTTGGCCGGGACTACCTACGAGCAGTACTTC. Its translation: CASSLAGTTYEQYF.

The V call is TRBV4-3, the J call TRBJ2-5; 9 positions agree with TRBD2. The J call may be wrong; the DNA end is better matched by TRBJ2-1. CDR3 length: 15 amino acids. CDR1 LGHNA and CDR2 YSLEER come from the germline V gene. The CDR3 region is CASSQDRDSGRGQFF. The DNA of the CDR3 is TGCGCCAGCAGCCAAGATAGGGATAGCGGGAGAGGTCAGTTCTTC.

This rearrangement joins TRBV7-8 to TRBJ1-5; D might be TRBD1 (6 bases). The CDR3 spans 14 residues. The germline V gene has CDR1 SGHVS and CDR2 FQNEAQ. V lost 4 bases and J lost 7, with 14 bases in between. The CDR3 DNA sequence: TGTGCCAGCAGCTGGACAGCGGCGGAACAGCCCCAGCATTTT. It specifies CASSWTAAEQPQHF.

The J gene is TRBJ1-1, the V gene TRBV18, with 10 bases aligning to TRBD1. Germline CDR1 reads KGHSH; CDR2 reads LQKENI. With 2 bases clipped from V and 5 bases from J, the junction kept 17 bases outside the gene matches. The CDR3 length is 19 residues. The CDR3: CASSPIPLRDRGSGTEAFF. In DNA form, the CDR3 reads TGTGCCAGCTCACCAATTCCCTTACGGGACAGGGGTTCTGGAACTGAAGCTTTCTTT.

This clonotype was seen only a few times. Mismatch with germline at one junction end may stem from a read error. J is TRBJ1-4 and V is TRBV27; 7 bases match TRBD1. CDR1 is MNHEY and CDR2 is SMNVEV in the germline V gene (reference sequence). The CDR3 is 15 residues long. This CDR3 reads CASSATGREYEELFF. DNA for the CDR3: TGTGCCAGCAGTGCGACAGGGAGGGAGTATGAAGAACTGTTTTTT.

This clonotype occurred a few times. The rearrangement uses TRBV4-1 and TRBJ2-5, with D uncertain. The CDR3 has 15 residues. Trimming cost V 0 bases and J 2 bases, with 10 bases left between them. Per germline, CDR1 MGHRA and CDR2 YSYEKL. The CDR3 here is CASSQDRITQETQYF. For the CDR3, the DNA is TGCGCCAGCAGCCAAGATCGGATAACGCAAGAGACCCAGTACTTC.